These 2 T cell receptor beta chains were sequenced from one sample in a study of blood T cells in healthy people across ages. It was with a sample-barcoded 5' primer and a J-beta primer mix that a second PCR of roughly 7 to 11 cycles was run. One entry per CDR3 protein, called by TCRdb with MiXCR from the 5' RACE reads. This table holds some 1.5 million distinct CDR3 sequences, 25% to 30% found once. Material: blood. These receptors were taken from a woman aged 25 to 39 in good health.

About this clonotype itself: The junction departs from the called germline gene at one end, perhaps through a read error. This chain connects TRBV28 to TRBJ1-1; no clear D. The CDR3 is 14 amino acids. Germline V gives CDR1 MDHEN, CDR2 SYDVKM. CDR3 nucleotides: TGTGCCAGCAGGCCTATAATGGAGGAGATTGAAGCTTTCTTC. Encoded protein: CASRPIMEEIEAFF.

In this sample, this clonotype turned up many times. The chain recombines TRBV19 with TRBJ2-7, with D perhaps TRBD2 (6 bases). The CDR3 length is 18 residues. CDR1 and CDR2 (germline): LNHDA, SQIVND (reference sequence). The ends were cut back, 2 bases at V and 0 bases at J, with 20 bases in the middle. In DNA, the CDR3 is TGTGCCAGTAGTATACATGCGACTAGGGCGCGTGGCTCCTACGAGCAGTACTTC. Its translation is CASSIHATRARGSYEQYF.